Listed below are T cell receptor beta chains from one sample, sequenced in a study of T cells in narcolepsy. This table comes from immunoSEQ multiplex PCR, and its TCRdb copy is limited to in-frame clones, with some not included. The table includes 27,000 or so clones, about four fifths detected once. Sequenced input: CD45RA- memory CD4+ T cells from PBMCs. All receptors derive from a human donor with narcolepsy. CDR3s leave out the opening cysteine and the closing phenylalanine or tryptophan. Fields, in order: V gene, clone size, CDR3 protein. Size tells how often a clone was seen (once, few, many) or the class of an expanded clone, and some rows leave it out.

TRBV9 once ASSVVVAGAYGELF
TRBV11-2 . ASSPPSSNEKLF
TRBV9 . ASSVEGGGGGSSPLH
TRBV12-5 . ASGLRTSGGTYEQY
TRBV30 . AWRGGGSQETQY
TRBV14 . ASSEIRGTEAF
TRBV6-1 . ASSVLGTGGSPLH
TRBV5-8 . ASSLLNNYGYT
TRBV11-2 . ASSLHGAVGEKLF
TRBV2 few ASSGDRVGPGTQY
TRBV28 large ASSVTQGASYEQY
TRBV18 . ASSSSAQRGGTDTQY